This T cell receptor beta chain was identified during a study of T-cell memory formation after mild COVID-19. V lost 3 bases and J 0 bases, leaving 8 bases between the germline ends. The CDR3 covers 15 residues. This clonotype was picked up many times. What it binds is unknown. The study's findings and limits: Clones from the second wave (peaking day 37) had unconfirmed SARS-CoV-2 specificity.

Barcoded TCR alpha and TCR beta cDNA libraries with UMIs came from 5'RACE using constant-segment primers. A single record per CDR3 protein comes from TCRdb applying MiXCR to the 5' RACE reads. The data hold about 57,000 distinct CDR3 sequences, with over 9% observed a single time. The sequencing input was PBMCs or a T cell subset sorted from them (not recorded which). This clonotype was obtained from a man between 18 and 29 years old who had mild COVID-19 (a few samples of this study predate the infection). Cell type and time point are not known. The chain has TRBV12-3 or TRBV12-4 and TRBJ2-2; the D gene is possibly TRBD1 (6 bases). The CDR3 spells CASSFRQANTGELFF. DNA for the CDR3: TGTGCCAGCAGTTTTCGACAGGCGAACACCGGGGAGCTGTTTTTT.